Described below is a single T cell receptor beta chain sequence and its context. These data originate in a study of blood T cell repertoires in COVID-19. Study-wide context: Italy, Spain and the United States were the sources of the convalescent and acute COVID-19 samples.

As handled by the study authors: Reference gene primers were amplified, and this amplification served to estimate nucleated cell counts. This table comes from immunoSEQ multiplex PCR, and its TCRdb copy is limited to in-frame clones, with some not included. That table is the source of V, J and clone size, and D and trimming were worked out from the DNA. This table holds some 350,000 clones, about 90% found once. The sequence was collected from a woman under 30 who had recovered from COVID-19. Sequenced: peripheral blood.

The CDR3 DNA follows: TGTGCCAGCTCACCACCAAGAGGGCAGAACACTGAAGCTTTCTTT. This gives the protein CASSPPRGQNTEAFF. The chain recombines TRBV18 with TRBJ1-1; no reliable D call. The CDR3 runs 15 residues. Trimming pared 0 bases from V and 1 base from J, leaving 9 bases between. Germline CDR1 reads KGHSH; CDR2 reads LQKENI.